Sequencing of this T cell receptor beta chain was carried out in a study of PD-1 blockade in mismatch repair-deficient tumors. Whole-study results and caveats: Rapid post-treatment expansion, then contraction, generally preceding radiologic response, marked tumor-resident clones.

TCRs were sequenced from three patients responding to pembrolizumab. Clones were read by immunoSEQ multiplex PCR, and TCRdb kept only the in-frame ones, dropping some. The sample records some 66,000 clones, around 88% being singletons. After removal of 5 bases from V and 4 bases from J, the junction contained 10 bases not matched to a gene. The CDR3 totals 15 residues. Germline values: CDR1 MNHEY, CDR2 SVGAGI. This clone was seen just once. Antigen unknown. The TCR originated in an adult with mismatch repair-deficient cancer. This chain links TRBV6-5 with TRBJ1-2; 7 positions match TRBD1. Material: peripheral blood, obtained 52 weeks after starting pembrolizumab. CDR3 sequence (DNA): TGTGCCAGCAGTGTTCACAGGGGTTCCGGCTATGGCTACACCTTC. It translates to CASSVHRGSGYGYTF.